This T cell receptor gamma chain was sequenced during a study of Vδ1+ human thymocytes. The study, taken as a whole, reports: Unexpected Vdelta2 sequences could cause misinterpretation of bulk repertoire data. Highly polyclonal TRG and TRD repertoires with Gaussian CDR3 length distributions appeared in thymus.

This CDR3 has 14 residues. Germline V gene sequence: CDR1 VTNTFY, CDR2 YDVSTARD (reference sequence). The trim removed 5 bases at V and 1 base at J, leaving 4 bases unmatched. A remark on this clone: Its antigen is undetermined.

RNA was extracted from the cells and then reverse transcribed. The CDR3 regions were amplified by multiplex PCR from V-gene primers to a constant-region primer. TCRdb re-called the multiplex PCR reads via CATT. Of about 22,000 gamma-chain clones listed, approximately 14% are singletons. The chain couples TRGV3 to TRGJP1. The specimen was Vdelta1+ gamma-delta thymocytes from the thymus. Subset here: FACS-sorted CD3+ TCRalphabeta- TCRVdelta1+ TCRVdelta2- thymocytes. The TCR was taken from a child younger than two who had congenital heart surgery. CDR3: CATWVFTTGWFKIF. The CDR3 DNA sequence: TGTGCCACCTGGGTTTTTACCACTGGTTGGTTCAAGATATTT.